Below, one TCR beta chain is given with its context. This sample was included in a study of long-term antiretroviral therapy in people with HIV. Run at survey level, the immunoSEQ assay was version v3.0. Using immunoSEQ multiplex PCR, the repertoire was profiled, and TCRdb retains in-frame clones only, with some absent. The sample yields about 29,000 clones, around 85% seen once. CDR1 is MNHEY, CDR2 SMNVEV, per germline (reference sequence). With 8 bases removed from V and 2 bases from J, the gap between germline ends came to 26 bases. The CDR3 extends over 18 amino acids. This chain uses TRBV27 with TRBJ2-3; D is undetermined. The sample here was unsorted PBMCs, taken about 5 years before starting antiretroviral therapy. The TCR was taken from a man aged 50 or older with HIV. CDR3: CASASGQPTSLITDTQYF. The CDR3 DNA reads TGTGCCAGCGCCTCTGGGCAACCCACGAGCCTCATCACAGATACGCAGTATTTT.